The 4 T cell receptor beta chains below were found in one sample sequenced in a study of STAT3 mutations in large granular lymphocyte leukemia. Study findings and constraints: Every T-cell large granular lymphocyte leukemia patient had at least one immunodominant TCR beta clonotype.

Using immunoSEQ multiplex PCR, the repertoire was profiled, and TCRdb retains in-frame clones only, with some absent. Among about 24,000 clones listed, about 94% were seen once. These receptors lack a known antigen. Sequences were obtained from peripheral blood mononuclear cells. The receptors were sampled from a man in his forties with T-cell large granular lymphocyte leukemia. Some clones in this sample may be carry-over from other donors' samples.

The chain has TRBV5-6 and TRBJ1-1; tentatively, D is TRBD1 (5 bases). The CDR3 extends over 14 amino acids. Germline V lookup: CDR1 SGHDT, CDR2 YYEEEE. The V gene lost 4 bases and the J gene lost 6 bases, with 16 bases spanning the gap. The CDR3 region has the DNA TGTGCCAGCAGCCCTCCTCGGGGGGGAGCTGAAGCTTTCTTT. Translating gives CASSPPRGGAEAFF.

This clone was seen a single time. V and J are TRBV19 and TRBJ2-2; 8 nucleotides align to TRBD2. The germline CDR1 and CDR2 sequences are LNHDA and SQIVND (reference sequence). Losses at the gene ends were 4 bases for V and 6 bases for J; bases not matched to a gene: 7. This CDR3 has 15 amino acids. The CDR3 region has the DNA TGTGCCAGTAGTACACCGCGGCGGGGGGCCGGGGAGCTGTTTTTT. This sequence encodes CASSTPRRGAGELFF.

The chain combines TRBV6-6 with TRBJ2-5; D ambiguous. The germline V gene has CDR1 MNHNY and CDR2 SVGAGI (reference sequence). The V end lost 7 bases, the J end lost 0 bases, and 12 bases lay between the germline ends. The CDR3 runs to 14 residues. CDR3 DNA: TGTGCCAGCACCCTGGGCCGCCACCAAGAGACCCAGTACTTC. This gives the protein CASTLGRHQETQYF.

The J gene is TRBJ1-1, the V gene TRBV18; D not certain. V shed 2 bases and J shed 3 bases, with 13 bases lying between them. The germline gives CDR1 KGHSH, CDR2 LQKENI. The CDR3 has 15 residues. The CDR3 nucleotides are TGTGCCAGCTCACCAGGGGAAAGTTCGTACACTGAAGCTTTCTTT. This gives the protein CASSPGESSYTEAFF.